This T cell receptor beta chain was observed in a study of cytomegalovirus exposure and HLA in healthy donors. At the level of the study: In a later analysis, the 130 or so validation repertoires were reported to have used the same platform as the roughly 610 first-cohort repertoires. Regarding the study as a whole: Cytomegalovirus-associated TCR beta chains were listed, numbering more than 150. Reports showed the classifier diagnosing cytomegalovirus status with high specificity and sensitivity. Subsequent analysis revealed that first-cohort TCR clusters tended to co-occur in the approximately 120 validation repertoires.

Sequencing used immunoSEQ multiplex PCR; TCRdb keeps in-frame clones, though not all of them. The profile shows over 200,000 clones, 80% to 95% of them singletons. On this clone: Its antigen is still unknown.

Germline CDR1 and CDR2: SGHTA and FQGTGA. V gave up 2 bases and J gave up 8 bases, with 15 bases separating them. The CDR3 consists of 15 residues. The source is a woman between 25 and 40 years old in good health and CMV-seronegative. Material for sequencing was PBMCs. The rearrangement uses TRBV7-3 and TRBJ2-2, with D perhaps given as TRBD1 or TRBD2 (5 bases each). Written as DNA, the CDR3 is TGTGCCAGCAGCTTAGATGGGACCATCGGGGGGGAGCTGTTTTTT. It specifies CASSLDGTIGGELFF.